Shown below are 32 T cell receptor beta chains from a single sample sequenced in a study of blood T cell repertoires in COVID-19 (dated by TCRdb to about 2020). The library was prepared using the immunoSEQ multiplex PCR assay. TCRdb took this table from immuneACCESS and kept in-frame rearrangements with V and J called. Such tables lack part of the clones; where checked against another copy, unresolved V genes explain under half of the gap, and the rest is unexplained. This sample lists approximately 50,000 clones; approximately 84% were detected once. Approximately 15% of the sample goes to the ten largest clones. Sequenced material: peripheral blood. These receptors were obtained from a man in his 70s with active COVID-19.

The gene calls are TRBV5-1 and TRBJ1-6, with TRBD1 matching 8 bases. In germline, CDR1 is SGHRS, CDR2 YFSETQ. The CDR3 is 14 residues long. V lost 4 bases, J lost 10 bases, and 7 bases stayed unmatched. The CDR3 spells CASSPGQVESPLHF. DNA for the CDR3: TGCGCCAGCAGCCCGGGACAGGTGGAATCACCCCTCCACTTT.

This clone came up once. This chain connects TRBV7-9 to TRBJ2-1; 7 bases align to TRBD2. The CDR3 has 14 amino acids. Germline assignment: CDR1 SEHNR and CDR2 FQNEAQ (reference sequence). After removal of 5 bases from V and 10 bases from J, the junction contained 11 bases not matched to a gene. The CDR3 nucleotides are TGTGCCAGCAGCCCTCCAAATCCTAGCGGAGAGCAGTTCTTC. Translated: CASSPPNPSGEQFF.

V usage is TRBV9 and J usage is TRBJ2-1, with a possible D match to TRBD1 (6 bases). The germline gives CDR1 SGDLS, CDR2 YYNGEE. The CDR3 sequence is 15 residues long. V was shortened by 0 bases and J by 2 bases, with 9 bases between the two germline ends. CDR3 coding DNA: TGTGCCAGCAGCGTAGCAGGGGCGCCCTACAATGAGCAGTTCTTC. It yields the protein CASSVAGAPYNEQFF.

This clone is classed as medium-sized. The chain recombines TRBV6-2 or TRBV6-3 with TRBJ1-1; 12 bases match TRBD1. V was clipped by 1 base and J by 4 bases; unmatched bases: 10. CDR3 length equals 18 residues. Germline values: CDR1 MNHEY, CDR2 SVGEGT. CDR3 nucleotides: TGTGCCAGCAGTTACTTGCCCGGGACAGGGGGCATGAGCACTGAAGCTTTCTTT. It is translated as CASSYLPGTGGMSTEAFF.

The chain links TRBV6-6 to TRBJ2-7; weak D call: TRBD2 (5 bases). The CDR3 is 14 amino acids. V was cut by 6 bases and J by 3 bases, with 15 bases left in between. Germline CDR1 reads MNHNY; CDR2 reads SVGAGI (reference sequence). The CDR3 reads CASSLGGPGYEQYF. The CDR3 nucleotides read TGTGCCAGCAGCCTAGGCGGGCCGGGCTACGAGCAGTACTTC.

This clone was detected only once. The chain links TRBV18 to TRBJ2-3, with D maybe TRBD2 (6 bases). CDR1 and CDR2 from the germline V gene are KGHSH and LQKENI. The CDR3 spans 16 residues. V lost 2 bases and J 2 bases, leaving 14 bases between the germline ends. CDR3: CASSPTWDSITDTQYF. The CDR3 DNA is TGTGCCAGCTCACCAACCTGGGACTCAATCACAGATACGCAGTATTTT.

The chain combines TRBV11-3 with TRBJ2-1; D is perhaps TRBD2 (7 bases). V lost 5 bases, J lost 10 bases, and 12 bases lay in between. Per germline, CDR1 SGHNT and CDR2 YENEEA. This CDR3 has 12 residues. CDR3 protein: CASSRGGGEQFF. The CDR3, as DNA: TGTGCCAGCAGCCGGGGAGGGGGGGAGCAGTTCTTC. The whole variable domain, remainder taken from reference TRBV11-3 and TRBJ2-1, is EAGVVQSPRYKIIEKKQPVAFWCNPISGHNTLYWYLQNLGQGPELLIRYENEEAVDDSQLPKDRFSAERLKGVDSTLKIQPAELGDSAVYLCASSRGGGEQFFGPGTRLTVL.

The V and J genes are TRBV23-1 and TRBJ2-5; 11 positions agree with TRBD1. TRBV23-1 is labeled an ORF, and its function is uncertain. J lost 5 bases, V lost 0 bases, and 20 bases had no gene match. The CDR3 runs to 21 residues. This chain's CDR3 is CASSQSLGRTGGAGRRETQYF. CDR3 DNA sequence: TGCGCCAGCAGTCAATCTTTGGGACGGACAGGGGGCGCAGGACGAAGGGAGACCCAGTACTTC.

The CDR3 DNA is TGTGCCAGCAGTGAAGGCACCCGACTAGCGGGCCGCCAAGAGACCCAGTACTTC. Translated, it gives CASSEGTRLAGRQETQYF. This chain uses TRBV6-1 with TRBJ2-5; 10 bases are shared with TRBD2. Per germline, CDR1 MNHNS and CDR2 SASEGT. V shed 1 base, J shed 1 base, and the junction held 9 bases outside the gene matches. This CDR3 has 18 residues.

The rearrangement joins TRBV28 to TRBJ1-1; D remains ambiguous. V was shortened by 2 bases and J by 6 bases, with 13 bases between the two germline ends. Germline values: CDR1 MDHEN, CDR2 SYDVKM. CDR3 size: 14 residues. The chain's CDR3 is CASSLTLRSPEAFF. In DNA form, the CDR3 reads TGTGCCAGCAGTTTAACTCTCCGGAGCCCTGAAGCTTTCTTT.

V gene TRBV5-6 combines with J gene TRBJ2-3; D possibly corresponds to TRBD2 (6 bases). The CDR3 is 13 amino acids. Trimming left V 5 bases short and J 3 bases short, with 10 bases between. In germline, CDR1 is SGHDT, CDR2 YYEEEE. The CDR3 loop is CASSLRGTDTQYF. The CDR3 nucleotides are TGTGCCAGCAGTCTTCGGGGGACAGATACGCAGTATTTT. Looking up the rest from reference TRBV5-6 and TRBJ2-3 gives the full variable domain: DAGVTQSPTHLIKTRGQQVTLRCSPKSGHDTVSWYQQALGQGPQFIFQYYEEEERQRGNFPDRFSGHQFPNYSSELNVNALLLGDSALYLCASSLRGTDTQYFGPGTRLTVL.

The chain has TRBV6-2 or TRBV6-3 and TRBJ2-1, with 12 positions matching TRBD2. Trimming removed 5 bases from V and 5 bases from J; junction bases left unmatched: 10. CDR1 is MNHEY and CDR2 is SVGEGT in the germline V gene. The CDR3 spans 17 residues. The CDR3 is CASSPLAGGPDHNEQFF. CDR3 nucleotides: TGTGCCAGCAGTCCGCTAGCGGGAGGGCCCGACCACAATGAGCAGTTCTTC.

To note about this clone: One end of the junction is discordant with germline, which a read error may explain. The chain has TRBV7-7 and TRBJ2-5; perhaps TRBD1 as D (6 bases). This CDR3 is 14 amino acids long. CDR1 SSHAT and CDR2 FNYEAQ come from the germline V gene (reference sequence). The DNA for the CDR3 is TGTGCTAGCAGCGTGCAGGGGCAACAAGAGACCCAGTACTTC. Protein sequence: CASSVQGQQETQYF. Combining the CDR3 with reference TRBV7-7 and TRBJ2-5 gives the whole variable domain GAGVSQSPRYKVTKRGQDVTLRCDPISSHATLYWYQQALGQGPEFLTYFNYEAQPDKSGLPSDRFSAERPEGSISTLTIQRTEQRDSAMYRCASSVQGQQETQYFGPGTRLLVL.

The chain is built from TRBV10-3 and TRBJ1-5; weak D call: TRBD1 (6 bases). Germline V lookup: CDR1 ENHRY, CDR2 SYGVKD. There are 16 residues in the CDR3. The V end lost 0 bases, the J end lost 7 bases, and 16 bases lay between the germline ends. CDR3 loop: CAISESWGGGSQPQHF. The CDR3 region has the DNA TGTGCCATCAGTGAGTCGTGGGGCGGGGGCAGCCAGCCCCAGCATTTT.

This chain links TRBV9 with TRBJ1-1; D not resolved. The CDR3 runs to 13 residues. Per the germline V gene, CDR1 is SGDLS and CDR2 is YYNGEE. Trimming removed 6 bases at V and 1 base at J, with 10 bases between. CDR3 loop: CASTEGWNTEAFF. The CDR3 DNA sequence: TGTGCCAGCACCGAGGGTTGGAACACTGAAGCTTTCTTT.

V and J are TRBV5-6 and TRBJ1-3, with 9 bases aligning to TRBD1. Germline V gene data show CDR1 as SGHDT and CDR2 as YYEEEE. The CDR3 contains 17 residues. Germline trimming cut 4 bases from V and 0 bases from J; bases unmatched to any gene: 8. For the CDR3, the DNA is TGTGCCAGCAGCCAGACAGGGGGTGACTACTCTGGAAACACCATATATTTT. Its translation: CASSQTGGDYSGNTIYF.

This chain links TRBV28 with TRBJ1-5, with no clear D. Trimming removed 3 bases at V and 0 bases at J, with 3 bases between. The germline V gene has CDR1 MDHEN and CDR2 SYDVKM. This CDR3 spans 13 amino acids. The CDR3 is CASSFGSNQPQHF. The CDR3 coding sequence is TGTGCCAGCAGTTTCGGTAGCAATCAGCCCCAGCATTTT.

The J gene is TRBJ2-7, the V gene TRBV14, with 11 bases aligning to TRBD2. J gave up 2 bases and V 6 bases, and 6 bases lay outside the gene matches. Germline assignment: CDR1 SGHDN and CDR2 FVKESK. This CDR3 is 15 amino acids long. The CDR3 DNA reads TGTGCCAGCAGTCCTAGCGGGAGGCATACCTACGAGCAGTACTTC. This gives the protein CASSPSGRHTYEQYF.

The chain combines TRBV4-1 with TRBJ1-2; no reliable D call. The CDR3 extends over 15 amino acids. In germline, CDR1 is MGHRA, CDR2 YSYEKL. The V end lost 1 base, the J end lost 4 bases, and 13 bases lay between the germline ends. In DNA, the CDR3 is TGCGCCAGCAGCCAAGCGCGGTCTAACCTCTATGGCTACACCTTC. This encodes CASSQARSNLYGYTF.

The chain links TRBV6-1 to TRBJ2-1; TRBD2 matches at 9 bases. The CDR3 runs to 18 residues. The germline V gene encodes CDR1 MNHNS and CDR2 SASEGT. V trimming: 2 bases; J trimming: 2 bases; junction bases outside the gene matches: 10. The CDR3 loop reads CASSERGVSGRTYNEQFF. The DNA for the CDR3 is TGTGCCAGCAGTGAAAGGGGGGTTAGCGGGAGAACCTACAATGAGCAGTTCTTC.

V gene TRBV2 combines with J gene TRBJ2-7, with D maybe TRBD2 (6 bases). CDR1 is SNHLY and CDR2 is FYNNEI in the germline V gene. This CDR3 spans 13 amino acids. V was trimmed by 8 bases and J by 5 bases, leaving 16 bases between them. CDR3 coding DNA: TGTGCCAGCTTTAGGAGGGCCTACGACGAGCAGTACTTC. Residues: CASFRRAYDEQYF.

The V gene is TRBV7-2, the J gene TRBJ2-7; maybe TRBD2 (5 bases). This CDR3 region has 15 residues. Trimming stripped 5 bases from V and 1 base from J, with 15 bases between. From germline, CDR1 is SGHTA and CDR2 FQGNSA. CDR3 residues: CASSRLAGESYEQYF. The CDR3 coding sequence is TGTGCCAGCAGCCGTCTAGCCGGCGAATCCTACGAGCAGTACTTC.

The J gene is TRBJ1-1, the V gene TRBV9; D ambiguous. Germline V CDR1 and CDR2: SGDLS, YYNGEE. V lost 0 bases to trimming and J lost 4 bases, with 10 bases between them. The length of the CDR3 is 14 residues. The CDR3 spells CASSVEQVGTEAFF. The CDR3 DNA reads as TGTGCCAGCAGCGTAGAGCAGGTGGGCACTGAAGCTTTCTTT.

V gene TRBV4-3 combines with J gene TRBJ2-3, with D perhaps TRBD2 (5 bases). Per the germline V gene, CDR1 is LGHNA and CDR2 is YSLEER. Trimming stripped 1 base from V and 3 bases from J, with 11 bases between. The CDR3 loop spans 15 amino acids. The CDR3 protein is CASSQAGTGTDTQYF. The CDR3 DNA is TGCGCCAGCAGCCAAGCGGGAACTGGGACAGATACGCAGTATTTT.

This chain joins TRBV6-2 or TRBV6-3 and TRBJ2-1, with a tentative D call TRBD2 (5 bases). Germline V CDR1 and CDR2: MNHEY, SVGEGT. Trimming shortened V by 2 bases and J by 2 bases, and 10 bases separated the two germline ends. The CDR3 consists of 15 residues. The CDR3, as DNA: TGTGCCAGCAGTTACCCACGGGGTACCTACAATGAGCAGTTCTTC. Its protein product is CASSYPRGTYNEQFF.

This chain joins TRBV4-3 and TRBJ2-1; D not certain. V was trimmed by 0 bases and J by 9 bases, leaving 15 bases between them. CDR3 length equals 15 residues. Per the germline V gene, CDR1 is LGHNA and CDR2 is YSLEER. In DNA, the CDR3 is TGCGCCAGCAGCCAAGAGCCCCGAACGTCGGGTGAGCAGTTCTTC. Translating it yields CASSQEPRTSGEQFF.

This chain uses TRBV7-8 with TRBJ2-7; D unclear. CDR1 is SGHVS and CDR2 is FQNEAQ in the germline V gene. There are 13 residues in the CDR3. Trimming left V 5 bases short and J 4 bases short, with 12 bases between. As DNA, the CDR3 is TGTGCCAGCAGCATCGCCCCTAGGTACGAGCAGTACTTC. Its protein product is CASSIAPRYEQYF.

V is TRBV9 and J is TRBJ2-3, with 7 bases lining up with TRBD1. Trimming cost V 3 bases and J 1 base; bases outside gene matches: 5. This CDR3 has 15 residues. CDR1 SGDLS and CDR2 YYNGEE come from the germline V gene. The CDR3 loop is CASSARQGGTDTQYF. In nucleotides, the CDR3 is TGTGCCAGCAGCGCTAGACAGGGAGGCACAGATACGCAGTATTTT. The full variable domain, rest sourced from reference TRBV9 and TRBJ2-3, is DSGVTQTPKHLITATGQRVTLRCSPRSGDLSVYWYQQSLDQGLQFLIQYYNGEERAKGNILERFSAQQFPDLHSELNLSSLELGDSALYFCASSARQGGTDTQYFGPGTRLTVL.

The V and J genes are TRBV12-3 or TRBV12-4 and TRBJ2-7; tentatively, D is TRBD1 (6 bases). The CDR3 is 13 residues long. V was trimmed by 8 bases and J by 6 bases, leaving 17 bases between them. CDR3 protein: CASGTGRGIEQYF. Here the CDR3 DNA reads TGTGCCAGCGGCACCGGCAGGGGTATCGAGCAGTACTTC.

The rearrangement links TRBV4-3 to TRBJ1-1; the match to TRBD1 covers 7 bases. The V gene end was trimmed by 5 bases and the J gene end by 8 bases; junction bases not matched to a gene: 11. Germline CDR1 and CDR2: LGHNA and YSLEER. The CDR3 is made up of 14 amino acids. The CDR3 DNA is TGCGCCAGCAGCAGTTCTCCGGACAGGCTAGAAGCTTTCTTT. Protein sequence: CASSSSPDRLEAFF.

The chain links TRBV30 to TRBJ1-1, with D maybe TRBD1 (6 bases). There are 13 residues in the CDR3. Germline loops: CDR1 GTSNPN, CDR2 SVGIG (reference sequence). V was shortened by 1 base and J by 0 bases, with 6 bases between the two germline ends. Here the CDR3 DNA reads TGTGCCTGGAGTGGGGACATGAACACTGAAGCTTTCTTT. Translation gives CAWSGDMNTEAFF.

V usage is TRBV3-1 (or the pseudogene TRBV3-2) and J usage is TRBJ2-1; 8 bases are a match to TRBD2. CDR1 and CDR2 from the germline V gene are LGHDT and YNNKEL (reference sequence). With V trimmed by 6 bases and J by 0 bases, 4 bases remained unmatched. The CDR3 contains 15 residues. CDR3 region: CASRLSGSSYNEQFF. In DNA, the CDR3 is TGTGCCAGCAGACTCAGCGGGAGCTCCTACAATGAGCAGTTCTTC.